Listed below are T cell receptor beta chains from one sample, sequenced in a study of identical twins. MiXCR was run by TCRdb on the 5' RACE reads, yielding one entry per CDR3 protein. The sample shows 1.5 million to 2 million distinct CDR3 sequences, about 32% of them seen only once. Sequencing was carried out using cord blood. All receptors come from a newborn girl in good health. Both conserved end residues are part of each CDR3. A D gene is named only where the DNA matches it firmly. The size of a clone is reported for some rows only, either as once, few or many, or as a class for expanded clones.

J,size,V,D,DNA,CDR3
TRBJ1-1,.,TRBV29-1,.,TGCAGCGTTGATCCCGGGACGGGTAACACTGAAGCTTTCTTT,CSVDPGTGNTEAFF
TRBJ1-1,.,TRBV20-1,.,TGCAGTGCTAGTAGGGGTGACGTTATACAAAGGCTGGCTTTCTTT,CSASRGDVIQRLAFF
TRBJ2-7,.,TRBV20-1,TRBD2,TGCAGTGCTAGAGATTTTCGACTAGCGGGCGAGCAGTACTTC,CSARDFRLAGEQYF
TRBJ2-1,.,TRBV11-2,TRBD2,TGTGCCAGCAGCTTAGATGTAGCGGGATACAATGAGCAGTTCTTC,CASSLDVAGYNEQFF
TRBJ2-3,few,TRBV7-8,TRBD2,TGTGCCAGCAGCTTAGAGGTGGGAGCGGGGCTACCCACAGATACGCAGTATTTT,CASSLEVGAGLPTDTQYF
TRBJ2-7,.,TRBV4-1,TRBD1,TGCGCCAGCAGCCAAAAATGGGACAGGGGGTACGAGCAGTACTTC,CASSQKWDRGYEQYF
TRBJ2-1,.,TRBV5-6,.,TGTGCCAGCAGCTGGGGGCCCCCGGTGGAGCAGTTCTTC,CASSWGPPVEQFF
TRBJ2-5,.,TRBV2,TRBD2,TGTACCAGCAGTGAATGGTGGGGTAGCGGGAGTACCAAAGAGACCCAGTACTTC,CTSSEWWGSGSTKETQYF
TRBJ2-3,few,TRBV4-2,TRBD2,TGTGCCAGCAGCCAAGGCGCGGGAGTGGATACGCAGTATTTT,CASSQGAGVDTQYF
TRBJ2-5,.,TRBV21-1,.,TGTGCCAGCAGCAAACGACTCATTATATACCAAGAGACCCAGTACTTC,CASSKRLIIYQETQYF
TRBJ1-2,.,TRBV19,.,TGTGCCAGTAGCCCTAACGGACCTAACTATGGCTACACCTTC,CASSPNGPNYGYTF
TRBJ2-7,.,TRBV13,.,TGTGCCAGCAGCTTATCGGGTGGGCGGAAATACTACGAGCAGTACTTC,CASSLSGGRKYYEQYF
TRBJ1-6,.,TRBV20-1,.,TGCAGTGCTAGAGAAACCTTAACTAATTCACCCCTCCACTTT,CSARETLTNSPLHF
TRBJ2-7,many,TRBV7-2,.,TGTGCCAGCAGCTTAGCCTGGGATCCCTACGAGCAGTACTTC,CASSLAWDPYEQYF
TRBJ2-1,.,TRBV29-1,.,TGCAGCGTTCTTGGGGGGGGCGGTCAGCAGTTCTTC,CSVLGGGGQQFF
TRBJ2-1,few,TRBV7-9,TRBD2,TGTGCCAGCAGCCCAATACTAGCGGACCGTCCCGCCGATGAGCAGTTCTTC,CASSPILADRPADEQFF
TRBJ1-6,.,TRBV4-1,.,TGCGCCAGCAGCCAGCCCCCTAATTCACCCCTCCACTTT,CASSQPPNSPLHF
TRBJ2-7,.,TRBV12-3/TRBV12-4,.,TGTGCCAGCAGGGCCGCGGGTGACACCTACGAGCAGTACTTC,CASRAAGDTYEQYF
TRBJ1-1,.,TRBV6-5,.,TGTGCCAGCACCCCGAAGGCGAACACTGAAGCTTTCTTT,CASTPKANTEAFF
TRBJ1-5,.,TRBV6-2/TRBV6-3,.,TGTGCCAGCAGTTACATGTCAGGAGTAGGTCAGCCCCAGCATTTT,CASSYMSGVGQPQHF
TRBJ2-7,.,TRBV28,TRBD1,TGTGCCAGCAGTCCCACCGTGACAGGGTCCCCTATGCCCTACGAGCAGTACTTC,CASSPTVTGSPMPYEQYF
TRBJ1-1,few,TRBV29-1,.,TGCAGCGTTGATCGGGGGGGCAGGGGCACTGAAGCTTTCTTT,CSVDRGGRGTEAFF
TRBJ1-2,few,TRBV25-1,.,TGTGCCAGCAGTGAATTGTGGGGTGGCTACACCTTC,CASSELWGGYTF
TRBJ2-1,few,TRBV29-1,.,TGCAGCTACAGGTTAGGCTCCTACAATGAGCAGTTCTTC,CSYRLGSYNEQFF